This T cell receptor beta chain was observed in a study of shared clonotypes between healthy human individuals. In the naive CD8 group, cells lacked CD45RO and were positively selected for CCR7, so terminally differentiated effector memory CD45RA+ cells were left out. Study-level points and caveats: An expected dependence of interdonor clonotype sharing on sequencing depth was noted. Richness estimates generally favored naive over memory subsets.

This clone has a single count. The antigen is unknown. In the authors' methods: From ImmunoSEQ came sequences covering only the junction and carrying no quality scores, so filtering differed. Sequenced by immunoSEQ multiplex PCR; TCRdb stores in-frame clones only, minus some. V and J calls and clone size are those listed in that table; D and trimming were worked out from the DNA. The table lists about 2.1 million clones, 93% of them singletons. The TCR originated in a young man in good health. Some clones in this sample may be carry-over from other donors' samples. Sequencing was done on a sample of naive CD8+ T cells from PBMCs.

In nucleotides, the CDR3 is TGTGCCAGCAGCCCCGGGGGGGGGAAGTACGAGCAGTACTTC. Residues: CASSPGGGKYEQYF. The chain joins TRBV7-9 to TRBJ2-7; 8 nucleotides align to TRBD2. This CDR3 has 14 residues. Germline loops: CDR1 SEHNR, CDR2 FQNEAQ (reference sequence). Trimming at V came to 5 bases and at J to 4 bases, leaving 7 bases not matched to a gene.